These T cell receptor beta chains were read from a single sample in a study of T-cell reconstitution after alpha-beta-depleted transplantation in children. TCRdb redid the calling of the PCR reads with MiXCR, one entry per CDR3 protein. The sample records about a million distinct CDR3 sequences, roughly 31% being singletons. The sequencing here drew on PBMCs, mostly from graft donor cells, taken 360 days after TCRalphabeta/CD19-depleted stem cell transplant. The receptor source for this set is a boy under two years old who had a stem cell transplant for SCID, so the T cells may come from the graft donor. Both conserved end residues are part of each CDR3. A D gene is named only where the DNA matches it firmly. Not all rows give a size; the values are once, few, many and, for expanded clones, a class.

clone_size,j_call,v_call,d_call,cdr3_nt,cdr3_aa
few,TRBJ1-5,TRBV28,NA,TGTGCCAGCAGTTTCGGACGGACTAATCAGCCCCAGCATTTT,CASSFGRTNQPQHF
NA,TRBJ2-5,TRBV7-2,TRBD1,TGTGCCAGCAGCATGTCAGGGGGCGACGAGACCCAGTACTTC,CASSMSGGDETQYF
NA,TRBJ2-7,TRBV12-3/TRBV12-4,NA,TGTGCCAGCAGTTTTCGCAGTAGCTCCTACGAGCAGTACTTC,CASSFRSSSYEQYF
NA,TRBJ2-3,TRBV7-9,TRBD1,TGTGCCAGCAGCTTAGTTGGACAGGTTAAGCAGTATTTT,CASSLVGQVKQYF
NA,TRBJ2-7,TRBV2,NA,TGTGCCAGCAGTGGTGAGACAGCGTTCTCCTACGAGCAGTACTTC,CASSGETAFSYEQYF
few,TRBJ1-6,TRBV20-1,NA,TGCAGTGCTATGCGGGTGGACTCCTATAATTCACCCCTCCACTTT,CSAMRVDSYNSPLHF
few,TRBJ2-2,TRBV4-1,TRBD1,TGCGCCAGCAGCCAAGTCCCGGGACAGGTGAACACCGGGGAGCTGTTTTTT,CASSQVPGQVNTGELFF
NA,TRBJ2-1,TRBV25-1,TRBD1,TGTGCCAGCAGTGAAGGGACAGTGATCTCCTACAATGAGCAGTTCTTC,CASSEGTVISYNEQFF
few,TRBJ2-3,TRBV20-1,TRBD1,TGCAGTGCCCCCCCAAGGGGGCCCACAGATACGCAGTATTTT,CSAPPRGPTDTQYF
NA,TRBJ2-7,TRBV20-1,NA,TGCAGTGCTAGTACCCCACCGGCCACGGAGAGGCAGTACTTC,CSASTPPATERQYF
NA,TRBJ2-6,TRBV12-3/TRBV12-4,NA,TGTGCCAGCACCTTAGGGGGAACGGGGGCCAACGTCCTGACTTTC,CASTLGGTGANVLTF
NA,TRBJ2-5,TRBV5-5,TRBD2,TGTGCCAGCAGCTGGGGGACTAGCGGGGGAGAGGAGACCCAGTACTTC,CASSWGTSGGEETQYF
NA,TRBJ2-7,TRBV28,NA,TGTGCCAGCACCCCTCCCTGGGCCAGCTCCTACGAGCAGTACTTC,CASTPPWASSYEQYF
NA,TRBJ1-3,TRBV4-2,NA,TGTGCCACCTCGTGGGGGACTGGAAACACCATATATTTT,CATSWGTGNTIYF
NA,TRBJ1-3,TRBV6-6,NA,TGTGCCAGCAGTTCATATGGAAACACCATATATTTT,CASSSYGNTIYF
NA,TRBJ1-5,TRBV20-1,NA,TGCAGTGCTATAGACCCAGGGAGGGATCAGCCCCAGCATTTT,CSAIDPGRDQPQHF
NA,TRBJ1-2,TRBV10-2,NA,TGCGCCAGCAGTGAATTCGTACATACGGGCTACACCTTC,CASSEFVHTGYTF
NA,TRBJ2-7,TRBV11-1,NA,TGTGCCAGCAGCCACCTCGCACCGGGGCAGGGGAGCACCTACGAGCAGTACTTC,CASSHLAPGQGSTYEQYF
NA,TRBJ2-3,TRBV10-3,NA,TGTGCCATCAGTGAGTCGCTCTTAACAGTTGGATATACGCAGTATTTT,CAISESLLTVGYTQYF
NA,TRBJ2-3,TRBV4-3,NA,TGCGCCAGCAGCCAAGATCCAGCAGATACGCAGTATTTT,CASSQDPADTQYF
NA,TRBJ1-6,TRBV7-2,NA,TGTGCCAGCAGCGTAATGAATTCACCCCTCCACTTT,CASSVMNSPLHF
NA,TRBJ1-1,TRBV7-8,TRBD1,TGTGCCAGCAGCTTAGTGCAGGGGGCTGAAGCTTTCTTT,CASSLVQGAEAFF
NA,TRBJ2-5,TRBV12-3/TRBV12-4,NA,TGTGCCAGCAGACCGACGCTGAAAGAGACCCAGTACTTC,CASRPTLKETQYF
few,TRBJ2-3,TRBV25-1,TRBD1,TGTGCCAGCAGTGAGGGACAGGGTTGGACAGATACGCAGTATTTT,CASSEGQGWTDTQYF
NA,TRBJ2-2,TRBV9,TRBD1,TGTGCCAGCAGCGGAACAGGGGGAATGAGGACCGGGGAGCTGTTTTTT,CASSGTGGMRTGELFF
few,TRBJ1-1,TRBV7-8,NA,TGTGCCAGCAGCTTGTCAGGGTTGGGATTCATGAACACTGAAGCTTTCTTT,CASSLSGLGFMNTEAFF
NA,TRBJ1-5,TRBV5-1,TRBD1,TGCGCCAGCAGCCTCGAGGGGGACAGGGGACAGCCCCAGCATTTT,CASSLEGDRGQPQHF
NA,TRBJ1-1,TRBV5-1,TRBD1,TGCGCCAGCAGGGCGAGGGGACAGGTGAACACTGAAGCTTTCTTT,CASRARGQVNTEAFF
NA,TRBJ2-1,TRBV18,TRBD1,TGTGCCAGCTCCTCGGGACAGCTCGAGCAGTTCTTC,CASSSGQLEQFF
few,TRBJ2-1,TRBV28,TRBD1,TGTGCCAGCACCATAGACAGGGCCTCCTACAATGAGCAGTTCTTC,CASTIDRASYNEQFF
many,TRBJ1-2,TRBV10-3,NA,TGTGCCATCAGTGAACCCCAGATCTATGGCTACACCTTC,CAISEPQIYGYTF
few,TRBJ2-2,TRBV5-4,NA,TGTGCCAGCAGCGACTACCGACAGACGCACACCGGGGAGCTGTTTTTT,CASSDYRQTHTGELFF
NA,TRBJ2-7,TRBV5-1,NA,TGCGCCAGTCGGACCAATGGGGACGCCGAGCAGTACTTC,CASRTNGDAEQYF
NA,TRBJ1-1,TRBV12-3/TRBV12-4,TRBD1,TGTGCCAGCAGTTTCCCGGGACAGGGGGGCATCACTGAAGCTTTCTTT,CASSFPGQGGITEAFF
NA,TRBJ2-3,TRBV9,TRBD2,TGTGCCAGCAGCGAGGGTACAGGACTAGGGGGCACAGATACGCAGTATTTT,CASSEGTGLGGTDTQYF
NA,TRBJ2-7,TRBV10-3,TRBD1,TGTGCCATCAGTGAGCCCAATGTGCGGGACAGGGTCTACGAGCAGTACTTC,CAISEPNVRDRVYEQYF
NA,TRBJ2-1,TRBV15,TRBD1,TGTGCCACCAGCAGAGATCATGAAACAGGGGGTCACCAGTTCTTC,CATSRDHETGGHQFF
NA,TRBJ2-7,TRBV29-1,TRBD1,TGCAGCGTTGGGACAGGGGATACGGCCTACGAGCAGTACTTC,CSVGTGDTAYEQYF
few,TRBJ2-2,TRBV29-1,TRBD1,TGCAGCGTTGGGAGGGACAGGGTCCGCACCGGGGAGCTGTTTTTT,CSVGRDRVRTGELFF
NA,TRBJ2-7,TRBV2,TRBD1,TGTGCCAGCAGGAACCCTGCGACAGGGCGGTCCCTCCGCGAGCAGTACTTC,CASRNPATGRSLREQYF
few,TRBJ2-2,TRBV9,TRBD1,TGTGCCAGCAGCGCCGGACAGGGGTGGACCGGGGAGCTGTTTTTT,CASSAGQGWTGELFF
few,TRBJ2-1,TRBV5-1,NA,TGCGCCAGCAGCTGGCCTGACGGATCCGATTTTTCCTACAATGAGCAGTTCTTC,CASSWPDGSDFSYNEQFF
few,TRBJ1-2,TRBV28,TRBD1,TGTGCCAGCAGTTTACAGGGGGGATACGTGAAGTATGGCTACACCTTC,CASSLQGGYVKYGYTF
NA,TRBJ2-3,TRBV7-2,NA,TGTGCCAGCAGCTTTCTGTCGGCCAGTCTGCTTAATACGCAGTATTTT,CASSFLSASLLNTQYF
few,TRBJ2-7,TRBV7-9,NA,TGTGCCAGCAGCCCCCGGGGGACCCCAGGGGTCTACGAGCAGTACTTC,CASSPRGTPGVYEQYF
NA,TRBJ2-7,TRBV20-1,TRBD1,TGCAGTGCTAGTGGTACCCCGACAGGGAACTACGAGCAGTACTTC,CSASGTPTGNYEQYF
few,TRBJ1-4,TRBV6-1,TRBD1,TGTGCCAGCAGACCTGTGACAGGGACGAACGAAAAACTGTTTTTT,CASRPVTGTNEKLFF
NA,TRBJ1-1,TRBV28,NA,TGTGCCAGCATCATGGCGGTGAACACTGAAGCTTTCTTT,CASIMAVNTEAFF
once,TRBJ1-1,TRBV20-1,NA,TGCAGTGCTAGTTGGGGGTGGCTCACTGAAGCTTTCTTT,CSASWGWLTEAFF
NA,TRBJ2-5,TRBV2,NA,TGTGCCAGCAGTGCTTTGACTAGTGGGGAGACCCAGTACTTC,CASSALTSGETQYF
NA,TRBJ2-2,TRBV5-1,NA,TGCGCCAGCAGCTCCAGTGTAGGTGGGGCCGGGGAGCTGTTTTTT,CASSSSVGGAGELFF
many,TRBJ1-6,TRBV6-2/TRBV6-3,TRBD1,TGTGCCAGCAGTACTTCCCGGGACAGCCAGCGAGACCCACCTTGGTCCCTCCACTTT,CASSTSRDSQRDPPWSLHF
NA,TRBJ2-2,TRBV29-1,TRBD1,TGCAGCGTGTACAGGGGGCCGGGAACCGGGGAGCTGTTTTTT,CSVYRGPGTGELFF